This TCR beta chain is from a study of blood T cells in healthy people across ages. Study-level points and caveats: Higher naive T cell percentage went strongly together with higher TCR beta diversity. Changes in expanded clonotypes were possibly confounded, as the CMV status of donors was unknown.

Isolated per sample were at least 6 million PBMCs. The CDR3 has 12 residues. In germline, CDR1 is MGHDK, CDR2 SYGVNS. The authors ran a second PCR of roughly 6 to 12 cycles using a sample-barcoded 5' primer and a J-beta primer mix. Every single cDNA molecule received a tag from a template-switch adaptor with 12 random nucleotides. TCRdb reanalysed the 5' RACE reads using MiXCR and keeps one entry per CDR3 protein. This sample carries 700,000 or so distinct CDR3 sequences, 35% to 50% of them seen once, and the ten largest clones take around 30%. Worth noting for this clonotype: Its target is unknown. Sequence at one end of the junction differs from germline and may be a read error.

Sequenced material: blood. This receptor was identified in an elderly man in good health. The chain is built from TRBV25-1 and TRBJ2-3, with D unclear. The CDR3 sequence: CVSSESTDTQYF. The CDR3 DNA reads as TGTGTCAGCAGTGAGAGCACAGATACGCAGTATTTT.